The 12 T cell receptor beta chains listed next were all sequenced from one sample in a study of blood T cell repertoires in COVID-19 (dated by TCRdb to 2018 to 2020). Library preparation employed the immunoSEQ multiplex PCR assay. Sourced from immuneACCESS, this table was stored by TCRdb with only in-frame sequences that have V and J called. A share of the clones is absent; for the studies checked, an unresolved V gene accounts for under half, and the remainder has no known explanation. Within this sample are some 160,000 clones, with less than 80% of them counted one time only. The ten largest clones represent around 20% of the sample. The sample consisted of PBMCs or T cells enriched from blood (not recorded which). Receptors were obtained from an older woman in a cohort exposed to, infected with or recovered from COVID-19 (not recorded which).

With regard to this clone: A read error may account for a junction end that differs from germline. This rearrangement joins TRBV5-3 to TRBJ2-7; D gene uncertain. TRBV5-3 is classed as an ORF, of uncertain function. This CDR3 is 9 amino acids long. The CDR3 DNA reads TGTGTCAGAAGCTCAAGCCAGTACTTC. This codes for CVRSSSQYF.

This chain links TRBV19 with TRBJ2-1; 7 bases are shared with TRBD1. V lost 7 bases, J lost 7 bases, and 10 bases stayed unmatched. Germline loops: CDR1 LNHDA, CDR2 SQIVND (reference sequence). This CDR3 spans 14 amino acids. CDR3 residues: CASNPGTDRNEQFF. The CDR3, as DNA: TGTGCCAGTAACCCAGGGACAGACCGAAATGAGCAGTTCTTC.

The chain recombines TRBV27 with TRBJ1-6, with TRBD1 as a possible D gene (5 bases). The CDR3 consists of 17 residues. V was clipped by 0 bases and J by 6 bases, with 15 bases between them. The germline V gene encodes CDR1 MNHEY and CDR2 SMNVEV (reference sequence). Here the CDR3 DNA reads TGTGCCAGCAGTTTATCCCCGACACCTCAGGGTAATTCACCCCTCCACTTT. This encodes CASSLSPTPQGNSPLHF.

The chain uses TRBV2 and TRBJ2-6; D not resolved. Trimming cost V 2 bases and J 0 bases, with 8 bases left between them. Germline-derived CDR1 and CDR2 are SNHLY and FYNNEI. The CDR3 has 16 amino acids. CDR3 region: CASSELWSSGANVLTF. The CDR3 coding sequence is TGTGCCAGCAGTGAATTATGGAGCTCTGGGGCCAACGTCCTGACTTTC.

V gene TRBV2 combines with J gene TRBJ2-5; the match to TRBD1 covers 7 bases. Unmatched junction bases numbered 7, after V lost 8 bases and J lost 1 base. From germline, CDR1 is SNHLY and CDR2 FYNNEI. The CDR3 is 14 residues long. DNA for the CDR3: TGTGCCAGCTCTTCCGGGACAGCCCAAGAGACCCAGTACTTC. This encodes CASSSGTAQETQYF.

The rearrangement links TRBV29-1 to TRBJ2-1; D is possibly TRBD1 (5 bases). Between the trimmed V and J ends, which lost 4 bases and 8 bases, there was a span of 15 bases. CDR1 and CDR2 (germline): SQVTM, ANQGSEA. The CDR3 sequence is 13 residues long. For the CDR3, the DNA is TGCAGCGTTGTGAGTGCCCTCAGGGATGAGCAGTTCTTC. Amino acids: CSVVSALRDEQFF.

The rearrangement uses TRBV5-1 and TRBJ1-5; the D is unclear. V was cut by 4 bases and J by 2 bases, with 13 bases left in between. CDR1 is SGHRS and CDR2 is YFSETQ in the germline V gene. CDR3 size: 15 residues. This CDR3 is CASSPSGTRNQPQHF. As DNA, the CDR3 is TGCGCCAGCAGCCCCTCCGGTACGCGCAATCAGCCCCAGCATTTT. The full variable domain, rest sourced from reference TRBV5-1 and TRBJ1-5, is KAGVTQTPRYLIKTRGQQVTLSCSPISGHRSVSWYQQTPGQGLQFLFEYFSETQRNKGNFPGRFSGRQFSNSRSEMNVSTLELGDSALYLCASSPSGTRNQPQHFGDGTRLSIL.

V is TRBV10-3 and J is TRBJ1-5; 12 nucleotides match TRBD1. After removal of 10 bases from V and 7 bases from J, the junction contained 8 bases not matched to a gene. CDR3 length equals 14 residues. CDR1 is ENHRY and CDR2 is SYGVKD in the germline V gene. CDR3 residues: CATGGQGARQPQHF. The DNA for the CDR3 is TGTGCCACCGGGGGACAGGGGGCGAGACAGCCCCAGCATTTT.

The chain carries TRBV7-2 and TRBJ2-2; 7 nucleotides align to TRBD2. After removal of 2 bases from V and 4 bases from J, the junction contained 7 bases not matched to a gene. The length of the CDR3 is 16 residues. Germline CDR1 SGHTA, CDR2 FQGNSA. CDR3 sequence (DNA): TGTGCCAGCAGCTTATCGGGGGGAGGGGTCACCGGGGAGCTGTTTTTT. Protein sequence: CASSLSGGGVTGELFF.

This clone was observed a few times. This chain uses TRBV4-3 with TRBJ1-6, with TRBD1 identical over 7 bases. V was pared by 4 bases and J by 0 bases, with 6 bases of the junction left unmatched. The germline V gene has CDR1 LGHNA and CDR2 YSLEER. The CDR3 totals 17 residues. DNA of the CDR3: TGCGCCAGCAGCCTAGCGACAGGGAGCTCCTATAATTCACCCCTCCACTTT. Protein sequence: CASSLATGSSYNSPLHF.

This clone was observed a handful of times. V usage is TRBV5-1 and J usage is TRBJ2-3, with D possibly matching TRBD2 (5 bases). V was clipped by 4 bases and J by 2 bases, with 8 bases between them. Germline V lookup: CDR1 SGHRS, CDR2 YFSETQ. The CDR3 extends over 13 amino acids. CDR3 loop: CASSGSDTDTQYF. The CDR3, as DNA: TGCGCCAGCAGCGGGAGCGACACAGATACGCAGTATTTT.

This chain connects TRBV5-1 to TRBJ2-1; D gene ambiguous. The CDR3 contains 14 residues. In germline, CDR1 is SGHRS, CDR2 YFSETQ. V was pared by 3 bases and J by 5 bases, with 12 bases between. The CDR3 region is CASSSSDINNEQFF. CDR3 bases: TGCGCCAGCAGCTCCTCCGACATTAACAATGAGCAGTTCTTC.